The 15 T cell receptor beta chains below all came from one sample that was sequenced in a study of shared clonotypes between healthy human individuals. TCRdb's table, derived via immunoSEQ multiplex PCR, lists solely in-frame clones and lacks some. The data contain 110,000 or so clones, approximately 70% of them seen just once; the ten biggest clones take up under 30%. What was sequenced was memory CD8+ T cells sorted from blood. Subset meaning: CD45RO+ cells pooled with CCR7-negative TemRA cells. Receptors originate from a woman in her twenties or thirties in good health.

The rearrangement uses TRBV27 and TRBJ2-6, with D uncertain. Germline V CDR1 and CDR2: MNHEY, SMNVEV (reference sequence). Trimming took 7 bases from V and 2 from J, leaving 15 bases between them. This CDR3 spans 16 amino acids. For the CDR3, the DNA is TGTGCCAGCACCCCGGATTTTGGTACTGGGGCCAACGTCCTGACTTTC. As protein: CASTPDFGTGANVLTF.

The V gene is TRBV5-4, the J gene TRBJ2-5; D remains unclear. The J call is doubtful: the DNA matches TRBJ2-7 better. Germline V gene sequence: CDR1 SGHNT, CDR2 YYREEE (reference sequence). The CDR3 has 16 amino acids. DNA for the CDR3: TGTGCCAGCAGCCAAGATCTGGGGAAGGGCTCCTACGAGCAGTACTTC. Protein sequence: CASSQDLGKGSYEQYF.

The rearrangement links TRBV7-9 to TRBJ2-6; D gene uncertain. The CDR3 consists of 15 residues. Trimming took off 5 bases at V and 4 bases at J, with 12 bases between the two ends. Germline assignment: CDR1 SEHNR and CDR2 FQNEAQ (reference sequence). The CDR3 nucleotides are TGTGCCAGCAGCCCGTTCTTGATAGGGGCCAACGTCCTGACTTTC. Translating it yields CASSPFLIGANVLTF. Drawing the rest from reference TRBV7-9 and TRBJ2-6, the complete variable domain is DTGVSQNPRHKITKRGQNVTFRCDPISEHNRLYWYRQTLGQGPEFLTYFQNEAQLEKSRLLSDRFSAERPKGSFSTLEIQRTEQGDSAMYLCASSPFLIGANVLTFGAGSRLTVL.

This sequence joins TRBV21-1 and TRBJ2-1; TRBD1, the table's D call, lacks a check against the DNA. TRBV21-1 is recorded as a pseudogene. This CDR3 has 21 amino acids. The CDR3 DNA follows: TGTGCCAGCACCCCGTTCCTCAGGGAATCGATTGTCCTAACGCACTACAATGAGCAGTTCTTC. Protein: CASTPFLRESIVLTHYNEQFF.

The chain has TRBV5-1 and TRBJ2-1; no clear D. The CDR3 totals 14 residues. V lost 1 base and J 5 bases, leaving 10 bases between the germline ends. The V gene's germline CDR1 is SGHRS and CDR2 YFSETQ. The CDR3 DNA follows: TGCGCCAGCAGCTTGTTGGGAAAGGACAATGAGCAGTTCTTC. It specifies CASSLLGKDNEQFF.

V gene TRBV6-5 combines with J gene TRBJ2-6; D remains unclear. The CDR3 extends over 14 amino acids. Germline CDR1 and CDR2: MNHEY and SVGAGI. V was cut by 5 bases and J by 0 bases, with 5 bases left in between. The CDR3 protein is CASSDNSGANVLTF. The CDR3 nucleotides are TGTGCCAGCAGTGACAACTCTGGGGCCAACGTCCTGACTTTC.

The chain links TRBV7-8 to TRBJ2-5; 14 nucleotides align to TRBD2. The CDR3 extends over 18 amino acids. Germline lookup yields CDR1 SGHVS and CDR2 FQNEAQ. Trimming cost V 3 bases and J 5 bases; bases outside gene matches: 11. The DNA of the CDR3 is TGTGCCAGCAGCTTGGGACTAGCGGGGGCCGAAAGGGGGGAGACCCAGTACTTC. Its translation: CASSLGLAGAERGETQYF.

This clone was detected a few times. This rearrangement joins TRBV29-1 to TRBJ2-7, with 7 bases identical to TRBD1. The ends lost 4 bases at V and 4 bases at J; junction bases unmatched: 10. Germline lookup yields CDR1 SQVTM and CDR2 ANQGSEA. This CDR3 has 14 amino acids. The CDR3 DNA reads as TGCAGCGTTGCCCGGGGACAGACAATATACGAGCAGTACTTC. It codes for CSVARGQTIYEQYF.

As to this clone: At one of its ends the junction is not consistent with the germline gene, which may arise from a read error. V is TRBV4-2 and J is TRBJ2-2; D is perhaps TRBD1 or TRBD2 (6 bases each). The CDR3 extends over 15 amino acids. CDR1 and CDR2 from the germline V gene are LGHNA and YNFKEQ. The CDR3, as DNA: TGTGCCAGTAGCCAAGAGGAGGGGGACACCGGGGAGCTGTTTTTT. Residues: CASSQEEGDTGELFF.

This clone occurred a few times. The chain recombines TRBV7-8 with TRBJ2-7, with D possibly TRBD1 on 5 matching bases. V lost 5 bases, J lost 8 bases, and 22 bases lay in between. The length of the CDR3 is 15 residues. Germline V gene data show CDR1 as SGHVS and CDR2 as FQNEAQ. As DNA, the CDR3 is TGTGCCAGCAGCCCCCGATGGACACCGCCTAAACAGCAGTACTTC. Protein sequence: CASSPRWTPPKQQYF.

This clone has more than one count but fewer than ten. J is TRBJ2-7 and V is TRBV7-2; D gene uncertain. V was cut by 3 bases and J by 6 bases, with 12 bases left in between. Germline loops: CDR1 SGHTA, CDR2 FQGNSA. The CDR3 spans 13 residues. The CDR3 bases are TGTGCCAGCAGCTTTCCGCCGGCCCCCGAGCAGTACTTC. This gives the protein CASSFPPAPEQYF.

The gene calls are TRBV7-9 and TRBJ2-1, with 12 bases lining up with TRBD2. V shed 4 bases, J shed 7 bases, and the junction held 8 bases outside the gene matches. The CDR3 is 16 amino acids. Per germline, CDR1 SEHNR and CDR2 FQNEAQ (reference sequence). DNA for the CDR3: TGTGCCAGCAGCTCCTGGACTAGCGGGGAAACAAATGAGCAGTTCTTC. This codes for CASSSWTSGETNEQFF.

This rearrangement joins TRBV6-4 to TRBJ2-1, with D unclear. V was cut by 2 bases and J by 3 bases, with 5 bases left in between. This CDR3 comprises 13 residues. Germline V gene sequence: CDR1 MRHNA, CDR2 SNTAGT. CDR3 nucleotide sequence: TGTGCCAGCAGTGACAGACTCTACAATGAGCAGTTCTTC. It specifies CASSDRLYNEQFF.

The V and J genes are TRBV5-4 and TRBJ2-7; weak D call: TRBD1 (5 bases). In germline, CDR1 is SGHNT, CDR2 YYREEE (reference sequence). V was pared by 4 bases and J by 5 bases, with 16 bases between. This CDR3 contains 14 residues. The CDR3 protein is CASSGAESSHEQYF. The CDR3 DNA follows: TGTGCCAGCAGCGGGGCGGAGAGTTCCCACGAGCAGTACTTC.

V and J are TRBV15 and TRBJ2-2; D perhaps matches TRBD1 (5 bases). Germline CDR1 is LNHNV and CDR2 is YYDKDF (reference sequence). V lost 0 bases to trimming and J lost 3 bases, with 14 bases between them. The CDR3 is 17 residues long. In DNA, the CDR3 is TGTGCCACCAGCAGAGATCAGGGCGGTTGGGACACCGGGGAGCTGTTTTTT. Translating it yields CATSRDQGGWDTGELFF.